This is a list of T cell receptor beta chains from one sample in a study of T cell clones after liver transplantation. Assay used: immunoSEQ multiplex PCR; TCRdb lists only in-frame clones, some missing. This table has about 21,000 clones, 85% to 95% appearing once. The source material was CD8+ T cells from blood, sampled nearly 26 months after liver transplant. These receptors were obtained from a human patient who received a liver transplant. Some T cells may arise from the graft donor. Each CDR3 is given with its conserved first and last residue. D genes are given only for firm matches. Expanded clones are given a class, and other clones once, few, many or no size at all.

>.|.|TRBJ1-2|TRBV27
TGTGCCAGCAGTCCTCAGGGCCCTAACTATGGCTACACCTTC
CASSPQGPNYGYTF
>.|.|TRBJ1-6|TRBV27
TGTGCCAGCAGTTGGGGGGGACACCCTCCGGGACCCCTCCACTTT
CASSWGGHPPGPLHF
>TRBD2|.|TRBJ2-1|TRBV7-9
TGTGCCAGCAGCTTGCAACTAGCGGGATTACTCAGCTCCTACAATGAGCAGTTCTTC
CASSLQLAGLLSSYNEQFF
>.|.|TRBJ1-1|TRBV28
TGTGCCAGCAGTCCGGGAGAGTCTGAAGCTTTCTTT
CASSPGESEAFF
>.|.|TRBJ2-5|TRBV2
TGTGCCAGCAGTGCGGGAGCAAACCGACAAGAGACCCAGTACTTC
CASSAGANRQETQYF
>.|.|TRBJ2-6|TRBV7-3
TGTGCCAGCAGCGTGGAAAAACGCTTACAAAGTCGGGCCAACGTCCTGACTTTC
CASSVEKRLQSRANVLTF
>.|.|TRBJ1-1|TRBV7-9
TGTGCCAGCAGCTTAGGGGGAGGGGGCACTGAAGCTTTCTTT
CASSLGGGGTEAFF
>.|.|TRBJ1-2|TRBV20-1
TGCAGTGCTAGAGACAGGGGTGGTTACACCTTC
CSARDRGGYTF
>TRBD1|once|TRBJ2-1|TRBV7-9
TGTGCCAGCAGCCCGGACAGGGTTTCCCACAATGAGCAGTTCTTC
CASSPDRVSHNEQFF
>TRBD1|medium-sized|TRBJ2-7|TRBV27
TGTGCCAGCCTGGGACAGGGATCCTACGAGCAGTACTTC
CASLGQGSYEQYF
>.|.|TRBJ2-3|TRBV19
TGTGCCAGTAGTATTAGGGGGGTCTCAGATACGCAGTATTTT
CASSIRGVSDTQYF
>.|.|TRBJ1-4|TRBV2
TGTGCCAGCAGTGAAGTACAGGGCGCTGAAGGGAAACTGTTTTTT
CASSEVQGAEGKLFF
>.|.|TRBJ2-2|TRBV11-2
TGTGCCAGCAGTTGGACTATGAACACCGGGGAGCTGTTTTTT
CASSWTMNTGELFF
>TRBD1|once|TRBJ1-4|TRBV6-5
TGTGCCAGCAGTTACTTACGGGACAGGGTAAAGGAAAAACTGTTTTTT
CASSYLRDRVKEKLFF
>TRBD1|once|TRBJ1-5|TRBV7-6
TGTGCCAGCAGCTTAGTGGCAGGGGGCGGCAATCAGCCCCAGCATTTT
CASSLVAGGGNQPQHF
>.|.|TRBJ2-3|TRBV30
TGTGCCTGGAGGGTCGCCGGGCTCTTCCCCCGGAGGGATTACAGAGATACGCAGTATTTT
CAWRVAGLFPRRDYRDTQYF
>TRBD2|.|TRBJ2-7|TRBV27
TGTGCCAGCAGTTTACTAGCGGGAGGTTCCTACTACGAGCAGTACTTC
CASSLLAGGSYYEQYF
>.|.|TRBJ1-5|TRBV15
TGTGCCACCAGCATCTCTCTATTTAGCAATCAGCCCCAGCATTTT
CATSISLFSNQPQHF
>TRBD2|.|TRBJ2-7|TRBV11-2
TGTGCCAGCAGCCCGACTAGCGGGTCGGGCGAGCAGTACTTC
CASSPTSGSGEQYF
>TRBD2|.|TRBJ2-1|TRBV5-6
TGTGCCAGCAGCTTGTGGCGGGAGGGCCCGACCTATAATGAGCAGTTCTTC
CASSLWREGPTYNEQFF